The 3 T cell receptor beta chains presented below share a single source sample, sequenced in a study of molecular identifiers for immune sequencing clone quantification listed by TCRdb under 2018. To prepare the library, PCR was applied. This sample was sequenced with an Illumina HiSeq 4000. Starting from the raw public reads, TCRdb applied fastp trimming at Q25, assembled clones with MiXCR and retained in-frame beta chains. Identical CDR3 proteins give one entry, which carries the most common genes and DNA. The sample profile shows approximately 550,000 distinct CDR3 sequences; over 20% of them were found once. Jointly, the top ten make up approximately 0.8% of the sample. Source material: naive CD8+ T cells from blood, with Jurkat cell RNA spiked in. Taken with the paper, the label for cell subset or site translates to: FACS-sorted CD8+CD4-CCR7+CD45RA+ naive T cells. The source of these receptors is a human donor in good health. Some libraries in this study had Jurkat cell RNA spiked in.

At least ten counts were recorded for this clonotype. The chain employs TRBV27 and TRBJ2-7; 10 bases line up with TRBD2. V shed 3 bases and J 4 bases; nucleotides not matched to a gene: 3. From germline, CDR1 is MNHEY and CDR2 SMNVEV (reference sequence). The CDR3 consists of 14 residues. CDR3 amino acids: CASSFASGGYEQYF. The CDR3 DNA sequence: TGTGCCAGCAGTTTTGCTAGCGGGGGTTACGAGCAGTACTTC.

Note on this clonotype: This could be a read error, since a much larger clone is one nucleotide away. This sequence joins TRBV4-1 and TRBJ1-5, with D unresolved. There are 15 residues in the CDR3. From germline, CDR1 is MGHRA and CDR2 YSYEKL. The CDR3 region is CAGSQVQYSNQPQHF. CDR3 DNA sequence: TGCGCCGGCAGCCAGGTCCAGTATAGCAATCAGCCCCAGCATTTT.

The V gene is TRBV19, the J gene TRBJ2-1; 8 positions match TRBD2. The J segment lost 5 bases and the V segment lost 5 bases, leaving 8 bases of the junction unmatched. There are 15 residues in the CDR3. Per the germline V gene, CDR1 is LNHDA and CDR2 is SQIVND (reference sequence). CDR3 region: CASSWGSGTHNEQFF. CDR3 nucleotides: TGTGCCAGTAGTTGGGGTAGCGGGACACACAATGAGCAGTTCTTC.